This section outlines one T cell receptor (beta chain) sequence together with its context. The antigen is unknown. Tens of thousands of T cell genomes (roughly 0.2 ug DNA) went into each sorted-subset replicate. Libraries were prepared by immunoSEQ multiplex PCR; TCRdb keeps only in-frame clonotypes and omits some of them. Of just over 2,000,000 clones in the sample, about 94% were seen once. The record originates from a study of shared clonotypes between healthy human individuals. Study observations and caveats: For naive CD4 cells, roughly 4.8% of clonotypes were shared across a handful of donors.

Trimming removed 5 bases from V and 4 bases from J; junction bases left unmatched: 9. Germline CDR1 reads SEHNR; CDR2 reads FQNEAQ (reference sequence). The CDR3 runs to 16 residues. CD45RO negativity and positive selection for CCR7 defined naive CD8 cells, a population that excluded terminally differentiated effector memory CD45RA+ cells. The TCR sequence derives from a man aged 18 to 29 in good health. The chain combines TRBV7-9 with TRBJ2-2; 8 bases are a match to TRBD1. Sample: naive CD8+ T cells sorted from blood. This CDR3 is CASSPVRGPGTGELFF. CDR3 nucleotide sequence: TGTGCCAGCAGCCCCGTCAGGGGGCCCGGCACCGGGGAGCTGTTTTTT. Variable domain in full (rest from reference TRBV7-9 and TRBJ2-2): DTGVSQNPRHKITKRGQNVTFRCDPISEHNRLYWYRQTLGQGPEFLTYFQNEAQLEKSRLLSDRFSAERPKGSFSTLEIQRTEQGDSAMYLCASSPVRGPGTGELFFGEGSRLTVL.